This T cell receptor beta chain appears in the sequencing data of a study of blood T cell repertoires in COVID-19. Study-level background: From T cells, B-cell-depleted T cells, or PBMCs came the material, which was cDNA or gDNA.

The V end was cut by 5 bases, the J end by 4 bases, with 11 bases between. Germline V gene sequence: CDR1 MNHEY, CDR2 SVGEGT. The CDR3 sequence is 13 residues long. Sequencing used immunoSEQ multiplex PCR; TCRdb keeps in-frame clones, though not all of them. The data contain about 270,000 clones, 86% of them singletons. The sequenced sample consisted of peripheral blood. The chain carries TRBV6-2 or TRBV6-3 and TRBJ1-2, with D possibly TRBD1 on 6 matching bases. The sequence derives from a woman in her 30s with COVID-19, enrolled during active disease. CDR3 nucleotides: TGTGCCAGCAGTGACGGACAGTTCTATGGCTACACCTTC. Translation gives CASSDGQFYGYTF.